The 5 T cell receptor beta chains below all came from one sample that was sequenced in a study of T cells in Graves' hyperthyroidism and ophthalmopathy. Amplified regions were TCR beta CDR3 sequences from RNA transcripts. During a first-round RT-PCR of the TCR CDR3, the HTBI primer set was used. TCRdb used MiXCR to reprocess the multiplex PCR reads, holding one entry per CDR3 protein. The sample lists a few hundred thousand distinct CDR3 sequences; 15% to 17% were seen once. The sample taken for sequencing was blood. The source is a woman aged 25 to 39 with Graves' hyperthyroidism.

The table lists this clonotype with many counts. The chain combines TRBV11-1 with TRBJ1-2; D is uncertain. Germline lookup yields CDR1 SGHAT and CDR2 FQDESV (reference sequence). Trimming took 5 bases from V and 2 from J, leaving 21 bases between them. The CDR3 loop spans 17 amino acids. CDR3 amino acids: CASSPDDALTPNYGYTF. The CDR3 DNA is TGTGCCAGCAGCCCAGATGATGCGCTGACACCAAACTATGGCTACACCTTC.

This clonotype was detected ten times or more. The chain combines TRBV7-8 with TRBJ2-5; 11 bases are a match to TRBD1. The CDR3 consists of 17 residues. The junction had 14 bases not matched to a gene; V was cut back by 6 bases and J by 5 bases. Germline V gene lookup returns CDR1 SGHVS and CDR2 FQNEAQ. Written as DNA, the CDR3 is TGTGCCAGCAGACCTAATCCGGGACAGGGGGGTCCGGAGACCCAGTACTTC. Translating it yields CASRPNPGQGGPETQYF.

This clonotype was seen repeatedly, ten times or more. The chain carries TRBV30 and TRBJ2-7, with 11 bases that match TRBD2. The ends lost 0 bases at V and 3 bases at J; junction bases unmatched: 1. Per germline, CDR1 GTSNPN and CDR2 SVGIG (reference sequence). This CDR3 region has 14 residues. The CDR3 sequence: CAWSVTSGSYEQYF. The CDR3 nucleotides are TGTGCCTGGAGTGTAACTAGCGGGAGCTACGAGCAGTACTTC.

The sample holds many counts of this clonotype. V is TRBV28 and J is TRBJ1-2; D may be TRBD1 (5 bases). V was cut by 7 bases and J by 1 base, with 16 bases left in between. From germline, CDR1 is MDHEN and CDR2 SYDVKM. CDR3 length equals 15 residues. The CDR3 DNA follows: TGTGCCAGCACCGTGCCACAGGCCCATAACTATGGCTACACCTTC. It yields the protein CASTVPQAHNYGYTF.

This clonotype was observed many times. The chain uses TRBV28 and TRBJ2-1; 7 bases are shared with TRBD2. Germline values: CDR1 MDHEN, CDR2 SYDVKM. This CDR3 is 15 amino acids long. The V gene end was trimmed by 4 bases and the J gene end by 8 bases; junction bases not matched to a gene: 11. As DNA, the CDR3 is TGTGCCAGCAGTTGGCCTCGAGGGCTAGCGGATGAGCAGTTCTTC. This gives the protein CASSWPRGLADEQFF.